These 27 T cell receptor beta chains were all obtained from the same sample, sequenced in a study of regulatory T cells in long-lasting Graves disease. Building of the TCR beta libraries involved iRepertoire HTBI primers and Arm-PCR of CDR3 regions. TCRdb reprocessed the multiplex PCR reads with MiXCR, giving one entry per CDR3 protein. The data contain fewer than 650,000 distinct CDR3 sequences, roughly 16% of them seen just once; the ten biggest clones take up 12%. Time point here: newly diagnosed GD, antithyroid drugs for less than 3 months. Extracted PBMC RNA gave rise to the TCR library. This sample was also put to use in a study of T cells in Graves' hyperthyroidism and ophthalmopathy.

Sequencing used peripheral blood mononuclear cells (PBMCs), obtained at new diagnosis, from a patient treated with antithyroid drugs. Source of these receptors: a man between 18 and 35 years old with Graves disease.

The rearrangement joins TRBV7-9 to TRBJ1-2, with 9 bases fitting TRBD1. This CDR3 has 15 amino acids. The germline CDR1 and CDR2 sequences are SEHNR and FQNEAQ (reference sequence). Unmatched junction bases numbered 13, after V lost 6 bases and J lost 8 bases. CDR3: CASRLRGQGSGGYTF. CDR3 nucleotides: TGTGCCAGCAGGTTACGGGGACAGGGATCTGGCGGCTACACCTTC.

This clonotype appeared many times. The chain recombines TRBV12-3 or TRBV12-4 with TRBJ1-5; 7 nucleotides agree with TRBD1. The V and J ends lost 4 bases and 0 bases, in that order; junction bases with no gene match: 6. The CDR3 length is 16 residues. CDR3: CASSWGQLHSNQPQHF. DNA for the CDR3: TGTGCCAGCAGTTGGGGACAGCTGCATAGCAATCAGCCCCAGCATTTT.

This clonotype was detected a few times. V is TRBV30 and J is TRBJ2-7; TRBD2 is a possible D gene (5 bases). This CDR3 contains 13 residues. V was trimmed by 5 bases and J by 0 bases, leaving 11 bases between them. The germline V gene has CDR1 GTSNPN and CDR2 SVGIG (reference sequence). The CDR3 spells CAWAGSGSYEQYF. CDR3 sequence (DNA): TGTGCCTGGGCGGGCTCCGGCTCCTACGAGCAGTACTTC.

This clonotype was observed at least ten times. The rearrangement joins TRBV3-1 to TRBJ1-1, with 7 bases aligning to TRBD1. The CDR3 is 13 amino acids. Germline CDR1 is LGHDT and CDR2 is YNNKEL (reference sequence). V lost 5 bases to trimming and J lost 6 bases; unmatched junction nucleotides: 6. Here the CDR3 DNA reads TGTGCCAGCAGCATACAGGGGCTCGCTGAAGCTTTCTTT. Translated, it gives CASSIQGLAEAFF.

This clonotype was observed at least ten times. The CDR3 loop is CAWGRGRGAYGYTF. The CDR3 DNA sequence: TGTGCCTGGGGGCGGGGCAGGGGGGCTTATGGCTACACCTTC. The chain uses TRBV30 and TRBJ1-2; the match to TRBD1 covers 7 bases. Germline assignment: CDR1 GTSNPN and CDR2 SVGIG (reference sequence). The CDR3 spans 14 residues. Losses at the gene ends were 5 bases for V and 5 bases for J; bases not matched to a gene: 11.

This clonotype was counted ten times or more. J is TRBJ2-1 and V is TRBV10-3; tentative D call: TRBD2 (6 bases). Trimming took 2 bases from V and 4 from J, leaving 9 bases between them. This CDR3 has 14 residues. Germline V gene sequence: CDR1 ENHRY, CDR2 SYGVKD. The CDR3 loop reads CAISEASAYNEQFF. The CDR3 region has the DNA TGTGCCATCAGTGAGGCTAGCGCGTACAATGAGCAGTTCTTC.

This clonotype was observed many times. This chain uses TRBV20-1 with TRBJ2-7, with 8 bases aligning to TRBD1. The CDR3 has 13 residues. The germline CDR1 and CDR2 sequences are DFQATT and SNEGSKA (reference sequence). Trimming at V came to 5 bases and at J to 3 bases, leaving 6 bases not matched to a gene. Here the CDR3 reads CSARNRGNYEQYF. The DNA for the CDR3 is TGCAGTGCTCGAAACAGGGGGAACTACGAGCAGTACTTC.

This clonotype was detected only once. The V call is TRBV19, the J call TRBJ2-2; 11 bases line up with TRBD2. The junction had 3 bases not matched to a gene; V was cut back by 5 bases and J by 4 bases. Germline V gene data show CDR1 as LNHDA and CDR2 as SQIVND (reference sequence). The length of the CDR3 is 15 residues. CDR3 nucleotides: TGTGCCAGTAGTCAGACTAGCGGGGCCACCGGGGAGCTGTTTTTT. This translates into CASSQTSGATGELFF.

In the case of this clonotype: It may be a read error: a sequence one base away is much more abundant. The chain carries TRBV11-1 and TRBJ2-3; D remains unclear. The DNA end is more similar to TRBJ1-5, so the J call may be wrong. This CDR3 comprises 13 residues. Germline V CDR1 and CDR2: SGHAT, FQDESV (reference sequence). Here the CDR3 DNA reads TGTGCCAGCACTCGGACTTGGGGAGATACGCAGCATTTT. It specifies CASTRTWGDTQHF.

Many counts were recorded for this clonotype. The V and J genes are TRBV3-1 and TRBJ2-1; no reliable D call. This CDR3 has 17 amino acids. V was shortened by 3 bases and J by 0 bases, with 15 bases between the two germline ends. Looked up from germline, CDR1 is LGHDT and CDR2 is YNNKEL (reference sequence). CDR3 DNA: TGTGCCAGCAGCCAGGGCATTCTTGGAAGCTCCTACAATGAGCAGTTCTTC. Protein product: CASSQGILGSSYNEQFF.

The rearrangement joins TRBV2 to TRBJ2-7; 9 nucleotides align to TRBD2. CDR3 size: 13 residues. Per the germline V gene, CDR1 is SNHLY and CDR2 is FYNNEI. Unmatched junction bases numbered 4, after V lost 7 bases and J lost 3 bases. In DNA form, the CDR3 reads TGTGCCAGCAAGGTTAGCGGGAGCTACGAGCAGTACTTC. Translation gives CASKVSGSYEQYF.

This clonotype was seen at least ten times. The V gene is TRBV15, the J gene TRBJ1-1, with D uncertain. CDR1 and CDR2 from the germline V gene are LNHNV and YYDKDF (reference sequence). The V and J ends lost 1 base and 5 bases respectively, with 14 bases between them. This CDR3 has 15 residues. CDR3 bases: TGTGCCACCAGCAGAGTTGGCCATATCCGAACTGAAGCTTTCTTT. It specifies CATSRVGHIRTEAFF.

This clonotype was seen many times. This rearrangement joins TRBV20-1 to TRBJ2-5; perhaps TRBD2 as D (5 bases). Germline lookup yields CDR1 DFQATT and CDR2 SNEGSKA (reference sequence). V dropped 6 bases and J dropped 5 bases, with 13 bases sitting between them. CDR3 size: 12 residues. The CDR3 region has the DNA TGCAGTGCGTACCTAGCCCCGGAGACCCAGTACTTC. Its protein product is CSAYLAPETQYF.

This clonotype was seen a few times. The chain employs TRBV19 and TRBJ2-3; 7 bases are shared with TRBD1. V was clipped by 6 bases and J by 0 bases; unmatched bases: 9. The germline V gene encodes CDR1 LNHDA and CDR2 SQIVND (reference sequence). The CDR3 extends over 16 amino acids. The CDR3 spells CASSPGQEPSTDTQYF. CDR3 DNA sequence: TGTGCCAGTAGCCCCGGACAGGAACCTAGCACAGATACGCAGTATTTT.

This CDR3 reads CAISSDRNTEAFF. The CDR3 bases are TGTGCCATCAGCTCGGACAGGAACACTGAAGCTTTCTTT. This sequence joins TRBV10-3 and TRBJ1-1; D may be TRBD1 (6 bases). In germline, CDR1 is ENHRY, CDR2 SYGVKD. This CDR3 spans 13 amino acids. The V gene lost 6 bases and the J gene lost 1 base, with 9 bases spanning the gap.

This clonotype was seen many times. This chain joins TRBV28 and TRBJ2-7; D not certain. Trimming stripped 3 bases from V and 3 bases from J, with 12 bases between. The germline CDR1 and CDR2 sequences are MDHEN and SYDVKM. The CDR3 covers 14 residues. Here the CDR3 reads CASSFYRTGYEQYF. The CDR3 DNA reads as TGTGCCAGCAGTTTCTACCGGACGGGCTACGAGCAGTACTTC.

There are many counts of this clonotype. This chain uses TRBV29-1 with TRBJ2-1; either TRBD1 or TRBD2 may fit D (6 bases each). CDR3 length: 16 amino acids. V was trimmed by 4 bases and J by 6 bases, leaving 22 bases between them. In germline, CDR1 is SQVTM, CDR2 ANQGSEA. CDR3 amino acids: CSVGGLASEPFNEQFF. Here the CDR3 DNA reads TGCAGCGTTGGGGGGCTGGCTAGCGAGCCCTTCAATGAGCAGTTCTTC.

This clonotype was seen at least ten times. CDR3 protein: CASSSGPQGTYGYTF. CDR3 sequence (DNA): TGCGCCAGCAGCTCAGGACCTCAGGGCACCTATGGCTACACCTTC. This sequence joins TRBV5-1 and TRBJ1-2; D possibly corresponds to TRBD1 (5 bases). The CDR3 sequence is 15 residues long. Trimming took off 3 bases at V and 4 bases at J, with 16 bases between the two ends. Germline CDR1 is SGHRS and CDR2 is YFSETQ.

There are a few counts of this clonotype. The chain joins TRBV9 to TRBJ2-1; a weak D match, TRBD2 (6 bases). The CDR3 consists of 14 residues. Germline values: CDR1 SGDLS, CDR2 YYNGEE. Trimming removed 1 base at V and 9 bases at J, with 14 bases between. The CDR3 DNA reads TGTGCCAGCAGCGTATTCTTAGCGGACATTGAGCAGTTCTTC. It yields the protein CASSVFLADIEQFF.

The chain carries TRBV10-3 and TRBJ2-6; D not certain. Germline V gene data show CDR1 as ENHRY and CDR2 as SYGVKD. Trimming left V 0 bases short and J 1 base short, with 4 bases between. CDR3 length: 15 residues. The CDR3 region is CAISESTSGANVLTF. The CDR3 bases are TGTGCCATCAGTGAGTCGACATCTGGGGCCAACGTCCTGACTTTC.

The table lists this clonotype with a few counts. In DNA form, the CDR3 reads TGTGCCAGTAGTAACACTCGACAGGTTGGGGGTCAGCCCCAGCATTTT. Amino acids: CASSNTRQVGGQPQHF. The chain joins TRBV19 to TRBJ1-5; maybe TRBD1 (6 bases). Germline V gives CDR1 LNHDA, CDR2 SQIVND (reference sequence). The CDR3 covers 16 residues. Deletions cut 4 bases from V and 6 bases from J, with 19 bases between.

This clonotype has ten or more counts. V is TRBV13 and J is TRBJ2-5, with D uncertain. Germline V gene data show CDR1 as PRHDT and CDR2 as FYEKMQ (reference sequence). The CDR3 runs 14 residues. V gave up 1 base and J gave up 0 bases, with 6 bases separating them. This CDR3 is CASSLDPNQETQYF. The DNA for the CDR3 is TGTGCCAGCAGCTTAGATCCCAACCAAGAGACCCAGTACTTC. The whole variable domain, filled in from reference TRBV13 and TRBJ2-5, reads AAGVIQSPRHLIKEKRETATLKCYPIPRHDTVYWYQQGPGQDPQFLISFYEKMQSDKGSIPDRFSAQQFSDYHSELNMSSLELGDSALYFCASSLDPNQETQYFGPGTRLLVL.

This clonotype was detected only a few times. The chain combines TRBV4-2 with TRBJ2-3, with 10 bases aligning to TRBD2. Per germline, CDR1 LGHNA and CDR2 YNFKEQ. The J segment lost 4 bases and the V segment lost 0 bases, leaving 7 bases of the junction unmatched. CDR3 length equals 17 residues. The CDR3 sequence: CASSQDHSGRASDTQYF. CDR3 sequence (DNA): TGTGCCAGCAGCCAAGATCACAGCGGGAGGGCGTCAGATACGCAGTATTTT.

A word on this clonotype: At one end the junction does not follow the germline gene, possibly because of a read error. V is TRBV5-1 and J is TRBJ1-2; possible D gene TRBD1, 6 bases. The CDR3 extends over 13 amino acids. Germline loops: CDR1 SGHRS, CDR2 YFSETQ. In DNA, the CDR3 is TGCGCCAGCAGATTGGGGGGCGAGGGCGGCTACACCTTC. This encodes CASRLGGEGGYTF.

This clonotype was recorded many times. The gene calls are TRBV12-3 or TRBV12-4 and TRBJ2-7, with 11 bases fitting TRBD1. V shed 8 bases, J shed 3 bases, and the junction held 6 bases outside the gene matches. The CDR3 runs to 14 residues. CDR3 nucleotides: TGTGCCAGCGGATCCGGGACAGGGGGCTACGAGCAGTACTTC. It yields the protein CASGSGTGGYEQYF.

The chain links TRBV5-1 to TRBJ2-5; TRBD2 agrees at 10 bases. The V gene end was trimmed by 4 bases and the J gene end by 3 bases; junction bases not matched to a gene: 9. The CDR3 sequence is 16 residues long. Germline-derived CDR1 and CDR2 are SGHRS and YFSETQ. The CDR3 nucleotides are TGCGCCAGCAGCCAAATAACTAGCGGGACCAAAGAGACCCAGTACTTC. Its protein product is CASSQITSGTKETQYF. The full variable domain, with the rest looked up from reference TRBV5-1 and TRBJ2-5, is KAGVTQTPRYLIKTRGQQVTLSCSPISGHRSVSWYQQTPGQGLQFLFEYFSETQRNKGNFPGRFSGRQFSNSRSEMNVSTLELGDSALYLCASSQITSGTKETQYFGPGTRLLVL.

As concerns this clonotype: Given a much more abundant clone one base away, this may be a read error. The chain employs TRBV5-1 and TRBJ2-1, with D possibly TRBD1 on 6 matching bases. The ends were cut back, 4 bases at V and 5 bases at J, with 16 bases in the middle. Looked up from germline, CDR1 is SGHRS and CDR2 is YFSETQ. CDR3 size: 15 residues. CDR3 bases: TGCGCCAGCAGCCTCCTCAGGGGCGGCAACAATGAGCAGTTCTTC. As protein: CASSLLRGGNNEQFF.